This paragraph reports one T cell receptor beta chain. Its antigen is unidentified. Only in-frame clones appear in the TCRdb table, and some are missing; sequencing was by immunoSEQ multiplex PCR. The sample has about 960,000 clones; around three quarters are singletons. The sample belongs to a study of shared clonotypes between healthy human individuals. Broader study findings: Investigators collected only blood, and repertoires in tissues likely differ.

The sequence was obtained from a man in his late teens or twenties in good health. Material: memory CD4+ T cells sorted from blood. Documented subset: CD45RA-negative fraction.

The CDR3 sequence is CASSVDSETQYF. In nucleotides, the CDR3 is TGTGCCAGCAGCGTAGATTCAGAGACCCAGTACTTC. This chain joins TRBV9 and TRBJ2-5; no clear D gene. V dropped 0 bases and J dropped 4 bases, with 4 bases sitting between them. The CDR3 runs 12 residues. Germline V gene sequence: CDR1 SGDLS, CDR2 YYNGEE.